Following are 4 T cell receptor beta chains from one sample sequenced in a study of blood T cell repertoires in COVID-19. Clones were read by immunoSEQ multiplex PCR, and TCRdb kept only the in-frame ones, dropping some. Here the sample spans around 500,000 clones, 80% to 90% being singletons. Sequencing used PBMCs or T cells enriched from blood (not recorded which). Every receptor here comes from an older woman who had recovered from COVID-19.

The chain is built from TRBV30 and TRBJ2-2; tentatively, D is TRBD1 (5 bases). Germline CDR1 GTSNPN, CDR2 SVGIG (reference sequence). The CDR3 is 13 amino acids. Trimming stripped 3 bases from V and 3 bases from J, with 8 bases between. Written as DNA, the CDR3 is TGTGCCTGGAGGACAGTTTACACCGGGGAGCTGTTTTTT. It yields the protein CAWRTVYTGELFF.

The genes are TRBV5-5 and TRBJ1-2; 8 bases are a match to TRBD1. V dropped 4 bases and J dropped 2; count of bases not matched to a gene: 7. The germline CDR1 and CDR2 sequences are SGHKS and YYEKEE (reference sequence). This CDR3 is 15 amino acids long. CDR3 residues: CASSVSGGENYGYTF. Written as DNA, the CDR3 is TGTGCCAGCAGCGTTTCAGGGGGCGAGAACTATGGCTACACCTTC.

The rearrangement links TRBV5-8 to TRBJ2-7, with TRBD1 identical over 12 bases. CDR1 is SGHTS, CDR2 YDEGEE, per germline. There are 15 residues in the CDR3. Trimming at V came to 4 bases and at J to 12 bases, leaving 14 bases not matched to a gene. The CDR3 sequence is CASSPSGDRGPRGYV. The DNA for the CDR3 is TGTGCCAGCAGCCCCTCGGGGGACAGGGGGCCGAGGGGGTACGTC.

This clone has a single count. The chain is built from TRBV18 and TRBJ1-3; 7 nucleotides line up with TRBD1. Germline V CDR1 and CDR2: KGHSH, LQKENI. There are 16 residues in the CDR3. V was clipped by 0 bases and J by 0 bases; unmatched bases: 2. The CDR3 sequence is CASSPPQGFSGNTIYF. CDR3 DNA: TGTGCCAGCTCACCACCACAGGGGTTCTCTGGAAACACCATATATTTT.